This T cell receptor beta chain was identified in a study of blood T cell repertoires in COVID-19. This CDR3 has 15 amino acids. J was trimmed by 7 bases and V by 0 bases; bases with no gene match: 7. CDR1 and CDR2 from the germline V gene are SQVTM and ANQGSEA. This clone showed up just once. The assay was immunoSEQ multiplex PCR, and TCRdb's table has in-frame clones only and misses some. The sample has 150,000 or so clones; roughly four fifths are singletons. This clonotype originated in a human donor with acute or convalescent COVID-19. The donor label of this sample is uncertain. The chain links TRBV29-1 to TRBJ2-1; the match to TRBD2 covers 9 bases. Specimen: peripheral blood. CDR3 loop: CSVEDMAGGRNEQFF. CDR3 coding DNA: TGCAGCGTTGAAGATATGGCGGGGGGGCGGAATGAGCAGTTCTTC.